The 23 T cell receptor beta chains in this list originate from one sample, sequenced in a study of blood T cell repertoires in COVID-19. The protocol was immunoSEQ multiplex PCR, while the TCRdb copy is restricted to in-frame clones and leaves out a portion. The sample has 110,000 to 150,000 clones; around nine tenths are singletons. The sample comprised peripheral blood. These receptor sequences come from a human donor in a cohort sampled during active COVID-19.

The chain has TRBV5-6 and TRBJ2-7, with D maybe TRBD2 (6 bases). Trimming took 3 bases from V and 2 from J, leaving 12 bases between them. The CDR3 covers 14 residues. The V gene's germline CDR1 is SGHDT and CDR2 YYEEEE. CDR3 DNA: TGTGCCAGCAGCTCGGTGGGAGGTCCCTACGAGCAGTACTTC. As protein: CASSSVGGPYEQYF. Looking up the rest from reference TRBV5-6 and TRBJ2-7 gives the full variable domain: DAGVTQSPTHLIKTRGQQVTLRCSPKSGHDTVSWYQQALGQGPQFIFQYYEEEERQRGNFPDRFSGHQFPNYSSELNVNALLLGDSALYLCASSSVGGPYEQYFGPGTRLTVT.

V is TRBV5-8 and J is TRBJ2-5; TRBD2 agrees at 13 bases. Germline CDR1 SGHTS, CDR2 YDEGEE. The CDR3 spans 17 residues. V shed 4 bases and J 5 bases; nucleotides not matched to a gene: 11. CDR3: CASSARRLAGGGETQYF. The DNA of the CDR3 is TGTGCCAGCAGCGCTAGAAGACTAGCGGGAGGTGGGGAGACCCAGTACTTC.

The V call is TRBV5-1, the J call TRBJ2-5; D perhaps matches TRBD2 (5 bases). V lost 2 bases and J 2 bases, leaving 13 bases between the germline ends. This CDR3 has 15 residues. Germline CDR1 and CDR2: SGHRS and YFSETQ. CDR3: CASSFTPGNQETQYF. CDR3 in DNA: TGCGCCAGCAGCTTTACCCCGGGGAATCAAGAGACCCAGTACTTC.

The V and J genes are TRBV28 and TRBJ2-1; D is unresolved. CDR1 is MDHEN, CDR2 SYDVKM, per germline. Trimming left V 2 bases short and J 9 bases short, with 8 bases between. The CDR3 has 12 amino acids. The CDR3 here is CASSLNSGEQFF. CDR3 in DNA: TGTGCCAGCAGTTTAAACTCCGGTGAGCAGTTCTTC.

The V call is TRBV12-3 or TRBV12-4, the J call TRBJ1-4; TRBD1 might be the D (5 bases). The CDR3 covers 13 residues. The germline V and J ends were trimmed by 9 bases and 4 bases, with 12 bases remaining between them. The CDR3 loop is CASRGWGNEKLFF. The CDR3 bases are TGTGCCAGTAGGGGATGGGGTAATGAAAAACTGTTTTTT.

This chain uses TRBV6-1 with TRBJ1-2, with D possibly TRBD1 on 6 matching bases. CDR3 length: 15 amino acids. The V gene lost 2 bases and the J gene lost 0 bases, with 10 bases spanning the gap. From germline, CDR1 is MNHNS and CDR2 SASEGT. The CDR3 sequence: CASSETNRANYGYTF. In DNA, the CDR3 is TGTGCCAGCAGTGAAACTAACAGGGCTAACTATGGCTACACCTTC.

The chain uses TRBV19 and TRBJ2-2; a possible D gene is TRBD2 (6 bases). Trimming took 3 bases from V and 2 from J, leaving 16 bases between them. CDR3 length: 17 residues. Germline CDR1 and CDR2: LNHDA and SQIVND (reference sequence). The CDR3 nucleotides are TGTGCCAGTAGTATCCCAGGCGGGGCCCAAAACACCGGGGAGCTGTTTTTT. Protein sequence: CASSIPGGAQNTGELFF.

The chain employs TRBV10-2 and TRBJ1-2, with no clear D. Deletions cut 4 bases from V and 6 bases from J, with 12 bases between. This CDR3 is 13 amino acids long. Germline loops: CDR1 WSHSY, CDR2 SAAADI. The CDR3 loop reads CASSGHRLDGYTF. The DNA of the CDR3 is TGCGCCAGCAGTGGACACCGGTTAGATGGCTACACCTTC.

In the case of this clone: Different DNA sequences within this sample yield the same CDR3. The CDR3 coding sequence is TGTGCCAGCAGTTATCGCGGGGGCGCTAACACTGAAGCTTTCTTT. This codes for CASSYRGGANTEAFF. The genes are TRBV6-2 or TRBV6-3 and TRBJ1-1; possible D gene TRBD1, 6 bases. CDR3 size: 15 residues. Looked up from germline, CDR1 is MNHEY and CDR2 is SVGEGT. Trimming pared 3 bases from V and 2 bases from J, leaving 13 bases between.

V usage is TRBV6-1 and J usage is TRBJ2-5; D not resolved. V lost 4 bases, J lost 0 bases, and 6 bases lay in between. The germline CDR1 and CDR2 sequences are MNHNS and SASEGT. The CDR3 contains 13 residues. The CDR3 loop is CASSGGYQETQYF. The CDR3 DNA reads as TGTGCCAGCAGTGGAGGCTACCAAGAGACCCAGTACTTC.

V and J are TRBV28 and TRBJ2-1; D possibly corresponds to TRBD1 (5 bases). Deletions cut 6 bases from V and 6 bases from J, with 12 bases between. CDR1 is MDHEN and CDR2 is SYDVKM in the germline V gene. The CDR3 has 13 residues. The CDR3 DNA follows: TGTGCCAGCAGGTACCCAGGGTCCAATGAGCAGTTCTTC. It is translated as CASRYPGSNEQFF.

CDR3 nucleotide sequence: TGTGCCAGCAGTGACTGGGACAAGAACACCGGGGAGCTGTTTTTT. Its translation: CASSDWDKNTGELFF. The chain carries TRBV25-1 and TRBJ2-2; tentatively, D is TRBD1 (6 bases). Germline-derived CDR1 and CDR2 are MGHDK and SYGVNS. CDR3 length: 15 amino acids. The V end was cut by 3 bases, the J end by 1 base, with 9 bases between.

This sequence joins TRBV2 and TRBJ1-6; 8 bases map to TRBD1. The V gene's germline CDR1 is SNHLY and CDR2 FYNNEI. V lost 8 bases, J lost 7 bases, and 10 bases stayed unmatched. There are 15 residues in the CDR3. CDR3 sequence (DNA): TGTGCCAGCCGAGAGACAGGGGCTAGAAATTCACCCCTCCACTTT. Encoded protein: CASRETGARNSPLHF.

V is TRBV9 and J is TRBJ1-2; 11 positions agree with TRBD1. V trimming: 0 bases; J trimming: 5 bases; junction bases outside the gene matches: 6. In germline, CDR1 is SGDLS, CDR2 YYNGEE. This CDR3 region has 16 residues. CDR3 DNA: TGTGCCAGCAGCGTAGCTTCGGGACAGGGGGTGTATGGCTACACCTTC. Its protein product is CASSVASGQGVYGYTF.

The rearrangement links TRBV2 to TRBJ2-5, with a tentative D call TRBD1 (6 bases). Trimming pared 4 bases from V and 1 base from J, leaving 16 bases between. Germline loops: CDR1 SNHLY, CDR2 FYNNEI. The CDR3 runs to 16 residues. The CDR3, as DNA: TGTGCCAGCAGTGTCGCAGCTCAGGGGATCCAAGAGACCCAGTACTTC. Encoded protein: CASSVAAQGIQETQYF.

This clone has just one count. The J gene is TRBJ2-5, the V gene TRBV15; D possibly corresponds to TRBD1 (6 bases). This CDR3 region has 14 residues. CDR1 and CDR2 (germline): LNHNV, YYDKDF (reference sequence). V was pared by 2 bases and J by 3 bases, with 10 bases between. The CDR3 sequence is CATSRSGTKETQYF. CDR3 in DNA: TGTGCCACCAGCAGATCCGGGACAAAAGAGACCCAGTACTTC.

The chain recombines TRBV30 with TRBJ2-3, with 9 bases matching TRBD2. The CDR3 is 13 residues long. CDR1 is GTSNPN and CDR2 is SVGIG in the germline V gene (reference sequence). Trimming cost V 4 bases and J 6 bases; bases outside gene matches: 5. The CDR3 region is CAWTRREGDTQYF. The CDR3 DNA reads TGTGCCTGGACGCGGCGGGAGGGGGATACGCAGTATTTT.

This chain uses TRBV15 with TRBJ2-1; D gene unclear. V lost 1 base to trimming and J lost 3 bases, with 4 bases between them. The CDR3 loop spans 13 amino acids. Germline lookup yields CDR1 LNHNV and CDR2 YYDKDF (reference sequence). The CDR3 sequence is CATSRARYNEQFF. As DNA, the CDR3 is TGTGCCACCAGCAGAGCCCGCTACAATGAGCAGTTCTTC.

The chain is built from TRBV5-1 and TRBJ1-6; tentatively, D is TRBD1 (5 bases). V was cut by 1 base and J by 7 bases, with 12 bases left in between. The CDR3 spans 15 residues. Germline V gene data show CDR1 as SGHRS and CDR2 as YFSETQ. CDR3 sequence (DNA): TGCGCCAGCAGCTTGAGCGGAGGGACGAATTCACCCCTCCACTTT. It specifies CASSLSGGTNSPLHF. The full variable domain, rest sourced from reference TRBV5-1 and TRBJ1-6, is KAGVTQTPRYLIKTRGQQVTLSCSPISGHRSVSWYQQTPGQGLQFLFEYFSETQRNKGNFPGRFSGRQFSNSRSEMNVSTLELGDSALYLCASSLSGGTNSPLHFGNGTRLTVT.

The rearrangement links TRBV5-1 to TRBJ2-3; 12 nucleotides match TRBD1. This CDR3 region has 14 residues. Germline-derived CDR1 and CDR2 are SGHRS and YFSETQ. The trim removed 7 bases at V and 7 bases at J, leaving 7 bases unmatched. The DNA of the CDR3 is TGCGCCAGCTCCGGGACAGGGGGCTTGTATACGCAGTATTTT. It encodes CASSGTGGLYTQYF.

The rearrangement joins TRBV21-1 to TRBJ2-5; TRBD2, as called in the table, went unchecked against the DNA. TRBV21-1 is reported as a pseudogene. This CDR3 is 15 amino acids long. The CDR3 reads CASSKARGYQETQYF. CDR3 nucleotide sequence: TGTGCCAGCAGCAAAGCGCGGGGATACCAAGAGACCCAGTACTTC.

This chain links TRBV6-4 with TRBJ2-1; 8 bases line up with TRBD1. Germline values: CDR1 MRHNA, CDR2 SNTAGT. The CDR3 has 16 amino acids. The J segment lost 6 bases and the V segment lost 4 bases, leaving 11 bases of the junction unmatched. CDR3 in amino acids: CASSAGQGSTSNEQFF. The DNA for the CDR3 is TGTGCCAGCAGTGCAGGACAGGGATCGACCAGCAATGAGCAGTTCTTC.

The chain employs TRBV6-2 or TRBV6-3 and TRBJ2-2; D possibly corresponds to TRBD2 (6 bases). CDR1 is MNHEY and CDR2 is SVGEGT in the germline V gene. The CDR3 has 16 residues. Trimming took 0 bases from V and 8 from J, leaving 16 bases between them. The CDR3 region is CASSYSTGSFGGELFF. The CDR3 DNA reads TGTGCCAGCAGTTACTCGACCGGGAGCTTTGGTGGGGAGCTGTTTTTT.